This record looks at one T cell receptor beta chain sequence and its context. Its cognate antigen is unknown. This sample was included in a study of OX40 agonist ivuxolimab in advanced cancers. Study background: Intravenous ivuxolimab at 0.01 to 10 mg/kg was given to patients every 2 weeks.

TCRdb keeps only in-frame clones here, not all; method: immunoSEQ multiplex PCR. Here the sample spans 77,000 or so clones, about 89% being singletons. Trimming pared 1 base from V and 0 bases from J, leaving 9 bases between. This CDR3 contains 15 residues. Germline loops: CDR1 LNHDA, CDR2 SQIVND (reference sequence). Study-level points and caveats: The study observed clonal expansion of CD4+ and CD8+ blood T cells by week 6 at 0.1 to 3.0 mg/kg. Relative to CD4+ cells, CD8+ T cells on average had more expanded clones.

The specimen was CD4+ or CD8+ T cells sorted from blood, collected in a trial of the OX40 agonist ivuxolimab. The TCR originated in an adult with an advanced solid tumor such as melanoma, head and neck, liver or kidney cancer. The chain links TRBV19 to TRBJ1-1; TRBD1 is a possible D gene (6 bases). The CDR3 protein is CASSIAGALNTEAFF. The CDR3 nucleotides are TGTGCCAGTAGTATAGCAGGGGCCCTGAACACTGAAGCTTTCTTT.